The 32 T cell receptor beta chains below come from one sample, sequenced in a study of breast tumors, draining lymph nodes, adjacent tissues. Breast cancer patients provided tissue from their axillary draining lymph nodes. TCRdb called the multiplex PCR reads again in MiXCR, with one record for every CDR3 protein. The table shows fewer than 200,000 distinct CDR3 sequences, with 33% occurring only once. The sequencing sample was made of axillary lymph node tissue. These receptors originate from a female donor with breast cancer. Some clones in this sample may be carry-over from other donors' samples.

The chain links TRBV19 to TRBJ1-1; 9 nucleotides line up with TRBD1. The junction had 16 bases not matched to a gene; V was cut back by 4 bases and J by 7 bases. CDR3 size: 17 residues. Germline V lookup: CDR1 LNHDA, CDR2 SQIVND (reference sequence). CDR3 DNA sequence: TGTGCCAGTAGTACGTTTTACAGGGGGCGCAAAGCGGATGAAGCTTTCTTT. It is translated as CASSTFYRGRKADEAFF.

A few counts support this clonotype. The germline gene is not matched at one end of the junction; a read error may be the cause. The chain joins TRBV6-5 to TRBJ2-3; 9 bases match TRBD2. The CDR3 sequence is 15 residues long. Per germline, CDR1 MNHEY and CDR2 SVGAGI. CDR3 loop: CASSHSGTSKDTQYF. CDR3 in DNA: TGTGCCAGCAGTCACTCCGGGACTAGCAAAGATACGCAGTATTTT.

Turning to this clonotype: Relative to the germline gene, one junction end is altered; a read error may explain this. The chain uses TRBV7-8 and TRBJ1-2; D perhaps matches TRBD1 (5 bases). The V gene's germline CDR1 is SGHVS and CDR2 FQNEAQ. The CDR3 is 12 residues long. The CDR3 nucleotides read TGTGCCAGCAGCCCGGGGGGGTTCGGCTACTCCTTC. Its translation is CASSPGGFGYSF.

This clonotype came up many times. J is TRBJ2-5 and V is TRBV20-1, with D unclear. V was cut by 7 bases and J by 4 bases, with 4 bases left in between. This CDR3 comprises 9 residues. The germline V gene has CDR1 DFQATT and CDR2 SNEGSKA (reference sequence). CDR3 in DNA: TGCAGTGAGTCAGAGACCCAGTACTTC. Its protein is CSESETQYF.

This clonotype was counted a few times. CDR3 coding DNA: TGCAGTGCTAGGCCCGACAGGGGCCGGATCACCGGGGAGCTGTTTTTT. Residues: CSARPDRGRITGELFF. The chain has TRBV20-1 and TRBJ2-2; 8 bases map to TRBD1. This CDR3 spans 16 amino acids. Trimming at V came to 3 bases and at J to 4 bases, leaving 10 bases not matched to a gene. Germline values: CDR1 DFQATT, CDR2 SNEGSKA (reference sequence).

The sample holds many counts of this clonotype. The chain has TRBV4-1 and TRBJ1-6, with D possibly being TRBD1 (5 bases). CDR3 length equals 15 residues. The germline V gene encodes CDR1 MGHRA and CDR2 YSYEKL. Trimming took off 3 bases at V and 7 bases at J, with 13 bases between the two ends. CDR3 sequence: CASSQSRDLNSPLHF. In DNA, the CDR3 is TGCGCCAGCAGCCAGAGCCGGGACCTAAATTCACCCCTCCACTTT.

A word on this clonotype: With a much larger clone just one base away, this may be a read error. This rearrangement joins TRBV20-1 to TRBJ2-7; TRBD2 matches 7 bases. The germline V gene encodes CDR1 DFQATT and CDR2 SNEGSKA (reference sequence). The CDR3 has 12 amino acids. The CDR3 sequence is CSARTRIDEPYF. The CDR3 DNA reads as TGCAGTGCCAGGACTAGGATCGACGAGCCGTACTTC.

This clonotype was picked up many times. The chain joins TRBV6-2 or TRBV6-3 to TRBJ2-7; 8 bases fit TRBD1. Trimming removed 4 bases from V and 0 bases from J; junction bases left unmatched: 8. Germline CDR1 reads MNHEY; CDR2 reads SVGEGT. This CDR3 has 16 residues. The CDR3 DNA reads TGTGCCAGCAGTTTCCCGGGACAGGAGAACTCCTACGAGCAGTACTTC. Residues: CASSFPGQENSYEQYF.

By frequency in the sample, this clonotype is medium-sized (0.01 to 0.1%). The CDR3 DNA follows: TGTGCCAGCAGTGCCGGCAATCAGCCCCAGCATTTT. Translated: CASSAGNQPQHF. J is TRBJ1-5 and V is TRBV25-1, with D hard to call. The CDR3 totals 12 residues. Germline V gene data show CDR1 as MGHDK and CDR2 as SYGVNS. Deletions cut 4 bases from V and 2 bases from J, with 3 bases between.

This clonotype was seen only a few times. The V and J genes are TRBV24-1 and TRBJ2-6; TRBD1 matches at 7 bases. The ends lost 3 bases at V and 0 bases at J; junction bases unmatched: 10. The CDR3 spans 19 residues. Germline CDR1 KGHDR, CDR2 SFDVKD. The CDR3 DNA follows: TGTGCCACCAGTGATCCAACCGGGACAGAAACCTCTGGGGCCAACGTCCTGACTTTC. Protein: CATSDPTGTETSGANVLTF.

The table lists this clonotype with many counts. This chain connects TRBV13 to TRBJ1-5, with 7 bases that match TRBD1. CDR1 and CDR2 from the germline V gene are PRHDT and FYEKMQ (reference sequence). The CDR3 runs to 15 residues. J lost 5 bases, V lost 5 bases, and 9 bases had no gene match. The CDR3 here is CASSLRQGLDQPQHF. CDR3 nucleotides: TGTGCCAGCAGCCTTAGACAGGGATTGGATCAGCCCCAGCATTTT.

As to this clonotype: The junction departs from germline at one end; a sequencing error may be responsible. The chain has TRBV2 and TRBJ1-2; D remains ambiguous. The CDR3 is 14 amino acids. Germline-derived CDR1 and CDR2 are SNHLY and FYNNEI. The CDR3 DNA sequence: TGCGTCAGCAGTGACGGGGTGCTGCGCGGTGGCTACACCTTC. Protein: CVSSDGVLRGGYTF.

V and J are TRBV18 and TRBJ2-7, with 9 bases matching TRBD1. The V segment lost 2 bases and the J segment 5 bases; nucleotides outside the gene matches: 10. This CDR3 has 16 amino acids. CDR1 is KGHSH, CDR2 LQKENI, per germline. CDR3 sequence: CASSPGPGTGIHEQYF. The CDR3 nucleotides read TGTGCCAGCTCACCAGGCCCCGGGACAGGGATCCACGAGCAGTACTTC.

There are many counts of this clonotype. The chain links TRBV7-3 to TRBJ2-3; D call uncertain. Deletions cut 10 bases from V and 5 bases from J, with 16 bases between. This CDR3 is built from 13 residues. Germline values: CDR1 SGHTA, CDR2 FQGTGA. CDR3 DNA: TGTGCCACATCATTTAGTGGGGAAGATACGCAGTATTTT. It specifies CATSFSGEDTQYF.

This clonotype occurred many times. The rearrangement links TRBV7-8 to TRBJ2-7; D not resolved. This CDR3 region has 11 residues. Germline V CDR1 and CDR2: SGHVS, FQNEAQ. Trimming shortened V by 5 bases and J by 9 bases, and 11 bases separated the two germline ends. The CDR3 loop reads CASSRSWVQYF. CDR3 DNA: TGTGCCAGCAGCCGTTCGTGGGTGCAGTACTTC.

This clonotype was seen only a few times. This could be a read error, since a much larger clone is one nucleotide away. The V and J genes are TRBV7-9 and TRBJ2-7; 7 nucleotides line up with TRBD1. Looked up from germline, CDR1 is SEHNR and CDR2 is FQNEAQ (reference sequence). This CDR3 has 15 amino acids. The CDR3 DNA reads as TGTGCCAGCAGCCAGAGAGGACAGGCATCACACGAGCAGCACTTC. This sequence encodes CASSQRGQASHEQHF.

This clonotype showed up many times. This sequence joins TRBV7-9 and TRBJ2-3, with unresolved D. The CDR3 consists of 13 residues. V lost 4 bases and J lost 4, with 9 bases in between. The germline V gene has CDR1 SEHNR and CDR2 FQNEAQ (reference sequence). The CDR3 DNA sequence: TGTGCCAGCAGCTATGAGGAGTCAGATACGCAGTATTTT. This gives the protein CASSYEESDTQYF.

This clonotype was seen ten or more times. The V gene is TRBV11-3, the J gene TRBJ1-2; D possibly corresponds to TRBD1 (5 bases). Germline lookup yields CDR1 SGHNT and CDR2 YENEEA. The germline V and J ends were trimmed by 2 bases and 7 bases, with 17 bases remaining between them. The length of the CDR3 is 15 residues. The CDR3 DNA reads as TGTGCCAGCAGCTTATCCCGGCAGGGATTCAGTGGCTACACCTTC. This gives the protein CASSLSRQGFSGYTF.

Points on this clonotype: This may stem from a read error, because a much larger clone lies one nucleotide away. This chain connects TRBV12-3 or TRBV12-4 to TRBJ2-2; 8 bases agree with TRBD2. V lost 7 bases to trimming and J lost 6 bases; unmatched junction nucleotides: 4. The length of the CDR3 is 13 residues. The CDR3 nucleotides read TGTGCCAGCAACAGCGGGGGATCCGGGGAGCTGTTTTTT. Translated, it gives CASNSGGSGELFF.

Regarding this clonotype: Germline and junction disagree at one end, which may indicate a read error. CDR3 bases: TGTGCGACAATGAGCCCCAATTCACCCCCCCACTTT. Encoded protein: CATMSPNSPPHF. The chain couples TRBV19 to TRBJ1-6; D gene uncertain. The CDR3 is 12 residues long. The germline gives CDR1 LNHDA, CDR2 SQIVND (reference sequence).

This clonotype was found a few times. The V call is TRBV28, the J call TRBJ2-2; 9 bases line up with TRBD2. CDR3 length: 15 residues. The V gene end was trimmed by 4 bases and the J gene end by 6 bases; junction bases not matched to a gene: 6. Germline V CDR1 and CDR2: MDHEN, SYDVKM. CDR3 sequence: CASSSPGLAAGELFF. As DNA, the CDR3 is TGTGCCAGCAGTTCCCCGGGACTAGCCGCCGGGGAGCTGTTTTTT.

This clonotype was seen ten or more times. The chain links TRBV3-1 to TRBJ2-7; 7 bases fit TRBD2. Germline CDR1 reads LGHDT; CDR2 reads YNNKEL (reference sequence). After removal of 1 base from V and 5 bases from J, the junction contained 5 bases not matched to a gene. The CDR3 has 14 amino acids. In nucleotides, the CDR3 is TGTGCCAGCAGCCAAGGATTAGCGGGCCACGAGCAGTACTTC. As protein: CASSQGLAGHEQYF.

This clonotype showed up many times. The chain has TRBV20-1 and TRBJ2-7; D call uncertain. This CDR3 spans 13 amino acids. Germline V lookup: CDR1 DFQATT, CDR2 SNEGSKA (reference sequence). The germline V and J ends were trimmed by 5 bases and 4 bases, with 15 bases remaining between them. CDR3 DNA sequence: TGCAGTGCTCGAAACCTAAAGCAGTACGAGCAGTACTTC. It translates to CSARNLKQYEQYF.

On this clonotype itself: A junction boundary mismatches the germline segment, possibly from a read error. The CDR3 nucleotides are TGTGCCAGCGGTTTATCCGGGGGCGGGACCTCCTACGAGCAGTACTTC. The encoded protein is CASGLSGGGTSYEQYF. The V gene is TRBV27, the J gene TRBJ2-7; D assignment may be TRBD1 or TRBD2 (6 bases each). Germline CDR1 MNHEY, CDR2 SMNVEV (reference sequence). The CDR3 spans 16 residues.

V is TRBV6-5 and J is TRBJ2-1, with 13 bases matching TRBD2. Germline V CDR1 and CDR2: MNHEY, SVGAGI. The CDR3 spans 15 residues. V dropped 7 bases and J dropped 6; count of bases not matched to a gene: 6. CDR3 residues: CASTWTSGSSNEQFF. DNA for the CDR3: TGTGCCAGCACTTGGACTAGCGGGAGCTCCAATGAGCAGTTCTTC.

V and J are TRBV9 and TRBJ2-4, with D uncertain. The CDR3 contains 13 residues. V gave up 3 bases and J gave up 5 bases, with 9 bases separating them. CDR1 is SGDLS and CDR2 is YYNGEE in the germline V gene. This CDR3 reads CASSAPVENIQYF. The DNA of the CDR3 is TGTGCCAGCAGCGCCCCGGTGGAAAACATTCAGTACTTC.

This clonotype came up many times. V and J are TRBV7-9 and TRBJ1-6, with D unresolved. Germline V gene lookup returns CDR1 SEHNR and CDR2 FQNEAQ (reference sequence). The length of the CDR3 is 12 residues. V dropped 5 bases and J dropped 9 bases, with 8 bases sitting between them. CDR3 DNA: TGTGCCAGCAGCCCGATGGGTTCACCCCTCCACTTT. It specifies CASSPMGSPLHF.

In its sample, this clonotype was seen many times. The CDR3 DNA is TGTGCCAGCAGGGTAGCGGGAGGTACCGGGGAGCTGTTTTTT. It translates to CASRVAGGTGELFF. The chain links TRBV4-2 to TRBJ2-2, with TRBD2 identical over 10 bases. CDR3 length: 14 amino acids. The J segment lost 5 bases and the V segment lost 6 bases, leaving 3 bases of the junction unmatched. Germline V gene data show CDR1 as LGHNA and CDR2 as YNFKEQ.

This clonotype was recorded many times. In DNA, the CDR3 is TGTGCCAGCAGCTTAGCAGCTTTCAATCAGCCCCAGCATTTT. This codes for CASSLAAFNQPQHF. The gene calls are TRBV7-2 and TRBJ1-5; D unclear. Germline V gives CDR1 SGHTA, CDR2 FQGNSA. The CDR3 runs 14 residues. Trimming took off 0 bases at V and 3 bases at J, with 6 bases between the two ends. The complete variable domain, with remaining parts taken from reference TRBV7-2 and TRBJ1-5, reads GAGVSQSPSNKVTEKGKDVELRCDPISGHTALYWYRQSLGQGLEFLIYFQGNSAPDKSGLPSDRFSAERTGGSVSTLTIQRTQQEDSAVYLCASSLAAFNQPQHFGDGTRLSIL.

This clonotype came up many times. The CDR3 bases are TGCGCCAGCAGCTTACAGGGGGCGGAGGACGAATATGGCTACACCTTC. Translating gives CASSLQGAEDEYGYTF. The chain combines TRBV5-1 with TRBJ1-2; 9 nucleotides align to TRBD1. J lost 5 bases, V lost 2 bases, and 10 bases had no gene match. From germline, CDR1 is SGHRS and CDR2 YFSETQ. The CDR3 contains 16 residues.

Comments on this clonotype: A much larger clone is a single base away; this may be a read error. The CDR3 DNA reads as TGTGCCAGCAGTTTAGTACTAGCGGGACTCAATGAGCAGTTCTTC. It codes for CASSLVLAGLNEQFF. The chain couples TRBV12-3 or TRBV12-4 to TRBJ2-1, with 10 bases fitting TRBD2. The CDR3 consists of 15 residues. V lost 1 base to trimming and J lost 6 bases; unmatched junction nucleotides: 3.

This rearrangement joins TRBV5-5 to TRBJ2-7; D not resolved. Trimming left V 0 bases short and J 4 bases short, with 14 bases between. Per the germline V gene, CDR1 is SGHKS and CDR2 is YYEKEE (reference sequence). The CDR3 has 15 residues. CDR3 sequence (DNA): TGTGCCAGCAGCTTGGGTGTAGCTCCCCCATACGAGCAGTACTTC. Translation: CASSLGVAPPYEQYF.